The source of this T cell receptor (beta chain) is a study of human CD8 memory T cell subsets. Scientists made TCR beta libraries using UMI-labeled 5' RACE. TCRdb re-called the 5' RACE reads and gives one entry per CDR3 protein, without DNA. The sample totals thousands of distinct CDR3 sequences. Study-level results: Similarly high diversity marked stem-like memory and precursor exhausted T cells, unlike effector memory cells. Minimal repertoire overlap was seen between stem-like memory T cells and precursor exhausted T cells.

The CDR3 loop spans 16 amino acids. Germline CDR1 reads SGHVS; CDR2 reads FQNEAQ. This clonotype counts as medium-sized by frequency. The antigen remains unidentified. Sequenced: CD8+ T cells from PBMCs. The V gene is TRBV7-8, the J gene TRBJ1-3. The receptor's source is a human donor in good health. The CDR3 here is CASSLGTQDSGNTIYF.